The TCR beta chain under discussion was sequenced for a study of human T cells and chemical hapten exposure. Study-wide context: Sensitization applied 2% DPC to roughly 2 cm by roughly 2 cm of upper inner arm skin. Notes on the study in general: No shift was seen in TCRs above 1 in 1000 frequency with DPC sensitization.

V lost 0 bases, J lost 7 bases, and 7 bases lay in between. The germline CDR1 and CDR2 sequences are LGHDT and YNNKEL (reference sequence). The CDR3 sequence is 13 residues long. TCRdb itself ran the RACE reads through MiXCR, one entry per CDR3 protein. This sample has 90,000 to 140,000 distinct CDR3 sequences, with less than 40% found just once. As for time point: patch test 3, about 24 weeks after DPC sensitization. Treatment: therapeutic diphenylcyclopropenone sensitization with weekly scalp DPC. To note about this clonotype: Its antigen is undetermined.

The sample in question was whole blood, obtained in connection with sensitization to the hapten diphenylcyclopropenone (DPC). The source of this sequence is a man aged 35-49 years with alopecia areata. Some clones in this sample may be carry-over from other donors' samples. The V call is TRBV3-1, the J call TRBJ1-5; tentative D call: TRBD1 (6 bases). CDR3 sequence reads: CASSQERGQPQHF. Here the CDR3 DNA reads TGTGCCAGCAGCCAAGAAAGGGGGCAGCCCCAGCATTTT.